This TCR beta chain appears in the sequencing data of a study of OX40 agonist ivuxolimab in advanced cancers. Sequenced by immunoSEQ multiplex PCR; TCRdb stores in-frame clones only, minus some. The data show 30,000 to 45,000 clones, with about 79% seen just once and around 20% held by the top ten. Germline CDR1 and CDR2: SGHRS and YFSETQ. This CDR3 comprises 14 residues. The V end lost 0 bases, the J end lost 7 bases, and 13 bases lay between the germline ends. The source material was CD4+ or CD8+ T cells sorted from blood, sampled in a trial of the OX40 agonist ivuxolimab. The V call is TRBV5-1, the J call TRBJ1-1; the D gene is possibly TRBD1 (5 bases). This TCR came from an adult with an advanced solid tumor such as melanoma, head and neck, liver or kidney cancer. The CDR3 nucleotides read TGCGCCAGCAGCTTGGTAGGAGGGGTTAATGAAGCTTTCTTT. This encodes CASSLVGGVNEAFF.